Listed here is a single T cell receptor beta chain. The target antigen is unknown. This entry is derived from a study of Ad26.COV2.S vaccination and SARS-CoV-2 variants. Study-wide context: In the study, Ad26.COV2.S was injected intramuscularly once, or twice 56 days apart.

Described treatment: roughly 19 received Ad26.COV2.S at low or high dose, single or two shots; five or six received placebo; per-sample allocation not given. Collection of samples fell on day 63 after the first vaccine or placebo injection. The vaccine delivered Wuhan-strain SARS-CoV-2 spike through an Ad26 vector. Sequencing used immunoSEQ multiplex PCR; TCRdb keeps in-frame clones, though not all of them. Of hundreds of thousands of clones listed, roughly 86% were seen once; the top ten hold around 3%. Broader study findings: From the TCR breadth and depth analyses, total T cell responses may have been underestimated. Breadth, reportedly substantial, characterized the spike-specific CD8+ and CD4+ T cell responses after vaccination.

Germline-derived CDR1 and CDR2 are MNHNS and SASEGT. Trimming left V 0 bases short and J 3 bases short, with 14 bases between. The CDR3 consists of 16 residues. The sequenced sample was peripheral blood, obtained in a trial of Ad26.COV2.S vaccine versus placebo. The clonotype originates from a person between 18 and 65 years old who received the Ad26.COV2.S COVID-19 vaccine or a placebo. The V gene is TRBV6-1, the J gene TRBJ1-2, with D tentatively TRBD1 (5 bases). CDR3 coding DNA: TGTGCCAGCAGTGAAGCCTCTAGGGCAGGGTACTATGGCTACACCTTC. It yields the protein CASSEASRAGYYGYTF.